This T cell receptor (beta chain) was recorded in a study of blood T cell repertoires in COVID-19 (dated by TCRdb to between 2020 and 2021). Study-wide context: Collaborator samples came from the United States, Italy and Spain and covered acute and convalescent phases of COVID-19. The prospective study material was composed of cDNA or gDNA derived from T cells, B-cell-depleted T cells, or PBMCs. Deeply sampled blood TCRbeta repertoires from subjects exposed to, actively infected with, or recovered from COVID-19 were included in the dataset. The repertoires were released in a freely available public database meant as a resource for research on the immune response to SARS-CoV-2. The samples were drawn from the first 160 participants of the ongoing ImmuneRACE study and from 950 to 1,500 subjects provided by 6 global collaborators. The sample metadata nearly always contained a de-identified subject ID, COVID-19 status, age in years and sex. HLA class I and class II types, where available, came from metadata supplied by the sample provider rather than from assay-based typing. Study-wide findings and limitations: Clinical and demographic metadata were provided uncurated, with the amount varying by source and participant.

The collaborating institutions used their own protocols to collect whole blood in K2EDTA tubes. For TCRbeta analysis, collaborators shipped samples in one of three forms: frozen whole blood, isolated PBMCs, or DNA extracted from either of those sample types. TCRbeta CDR3 regions were amplified from genomic DNA by means of the immunoSEQ Assay, a bias-controlled multiplex PCR. The original methods were these. Within the assay, amplification of reference gene primers was used to estimate how many nucleated cells each sample contained. To quantify the absolute abundance of each unique TCRbeta CDR3 rearrangement, sequence reads were collapsed and filtered. Productive Simpson clonality was computed per sample as the square root of Simpson's diversity index over productive rearrangements. TCRdb's version of the immuneACCESS table is confined to in-frame rearrangements and falls short of the full clone set. An unresolved V gene accounts for under half of the shortfall where checked; the remainder is of unknown origin. Clone size and the V and J calls come from that table; the DNA yielded D and trimming. The sample table shows about 250,000 clones, and roughly 80% are seen once. The ten biggest clones cover approximately 8% of the sample.

With respect to this clone: The antigen it recognizes is unknown. No much larger clonotype is one base removed from it; base qualities were not supplied.

Trimming takes 5 bases from V and 9 bases from J, and the germline ends sit 16 bases apart. The CDR3 sequence holds 13 residues, the cysteine and phenylalanine included. The CDR3 DNA has 39 bases and is translated from base 1. This receptor was obtained from a woman older than 75 with acute or convalescent COVID-19. The material sequenced was peripheral blood. Recombination linked TRBV12-3 or TRBV12-4 to TRBJ2-5, and perhaps TRBD2 as D gene, on 5 matching bases. The nucleotide sequence is TGTGCCAGCAGTGCGCTAGCTCTTATCGCCCAGTACTTC. Translated, this gives CASSALALIAQYF.